The 13 T cell receptor beta chains presented below share a single source sample, sequenced in a study of PD-1 blockade in classical Hodgkin lymphoma. Time point described: newly diagnosed, previously untreated cHL patient sample. Clones were sequenced by immunoSEQ multiplex PCR, and TCRdb holds only the in-frame ones, with some missing. The sample yields about 17,000 clones, approximately 90% seen once. The material sequenced was peripheral blood mononuclear cells (PBMCs). The receptors here all came from a human donor with classical Hodgkin lymphoma.

The rearrangement uses TRBV19 and TRBJ1-2; the match to TRBD1 covers 7 bases. The V gene end was trimmed by 6 bases and the J gene end by 4 bases; junction bases not matched to a gene: 2. Per germline, CDR1 LNHDA and CDR2 SQIVND (reference sequence). The CDR3 consists of 12 residues. CDR3 amino acids: CASRRGLYGYTF. In DNA, the CDR3 is TGTGCCAGTAGGAGGGGGCTCTATGGCTACACCTTC.

This clone appeared a few times. The chain combines TRBV5-1 with TRBJ1-2; no clear D. V shed 4 bases and J shed 7 bases, with 14 bases lying between them. Per germline, CDR1 SGHRS and CDR2 YFSETQ. There are 13 residues in the CDR3. CDR3 coding DNA: TGCGCCAGCAGCCCGGTCGGGGAAGGTGGCTACACCTTC. Its translation is CASSPVGEGGYTF.

CDR3 in DNA: TGTGCCAGCAGTGACCCAGGGAGCACCTACAATGAGCAGTTCTTC. Translated, it gives CASSDPGSTYNEQFF. The rearrangement uses TRBV25-1 and TRBJ2-1; D is tentatively TRBD1 or TRBD2 (5 bases each). The CDR3 spans 15 residues. Trimming took off 3 bases at V and 2 bases at J, with 11 bases between the two ends. CDR1 and CDR2 (germline): MGHDK, SYGVNS. The variable domain in full, with the rest retrieved from reference TRBV25-1 and TRBJ2-1, is EADIYQTPRYLVIGTGKKITLECSQTMGHDKMYWYQQDPGMELHLIHYSYGVNSTEKGDLSSESTVSRIRTEHFPLTLESARPSHTSQYLCASSDPGSTYNEQFFGPGTRLTVL.

The CDR3 loop is CATLLDRGSTEAFF. CDR3 nucleotide sequence: TGTGCCACGCTACTTGACAGGGGGTCTACTGAAGCTTTCTTT. This sequence joins TRBV10-3 and TRBJ1-1; the match to TRBD1 covers 9 bases. Trimming removed 10 bases from V and 5 bases from J; junction bases left unmatched: 11. The CDR3 runs to 14 residues. Germline V gene data show CDR1 as ENHRY and CDR2 as SYGVKD.

This chain joins TRBV4-2 and TRBJ2-5, with 9 bases lining up with TRBD1. Germline V gene data show CDR1 as LGHNA and CDR2 as YNFKEQ. The CDR3 extends over 17 amino acids. J was trimmed by 1 base and V by 0 bases; bases with no gene match: 6. The CDR3 nucleotides read TGTGCCAGCAGCCAAGAGGCAGGGACAGGGTCCCAAGAGACCCAGTACTTC. Translation gives CASSQEAGTGSQETQYF.

V is TRBV6-1 and J is TRBJ2-2, with D perhaps TRBD1 (8 bases). The CDR3 loop spans 15 amino acids. V was shortened by 5 bases and J by 4 bases, with 14 bases between the two germline ends. CDR1 is MNHNS and CDR2 is SASEGT in the germline V gene. For the CDR3, the DNA is TGTGCCAGCAGTTCACAGGGGGGGGGCACCGGGGAGCTGTTTTTT. Its protein is CASSSQGGGTGELFF.

The CDR3 sequence: CSVGGRARNEQFF. Written as DNA, the CDR3 is TGCAGCGTTGGCGGGAGGGCCCGAAATGAGCAGTTCTTC. The chain employs TRBV29-1 and TRBJ2-1; 9 nucleotides match TRBD2. V dropped 4 bases and J dropped 7; count of bases not matched to a gene: 5. Germline V lookup: CDR1 SQVTM, CDR2 ANQGSEA. This CDR3 contains 13 residues.

The chain is built from TRBV5-6 and TRBJ2-7; D unclear. The V end lost 0 bases, the J end lost 4 bases, and 8 bases lay between the germline ends. The CDR3 is 13 residues long. The V gene's germline CDR1 is SGHDT and CDR2 YYEEEE. The CDR3 nucleotides are TGTGCCAGCAGCTTGGCCGGTCTATACGAGCAGTACTTC. Its translation is CASSLAGLYEQYF.

The V gene is TRBV27, the J gene TRBJ1-1; D might be TRBD1 (5 bases). The length of the CDR3 is 13 residues. The germline gives CDR1 MNHEY, CDR2 SMNVEV (reference sequence). With 7 bases removed from V and 1 base from J, the gap between germline ends came to 10 bases. CDR3 sequence reads: CASKRRGNTEAFF. Written as DNA, the CDR3 is TGTGCCAGCAAGCGAAGGGGGAACACTGAAGCTTTCTTT.

This CDR3 reads CASSLVYEGKLFF. The CDR3 DNA is TGTGCCAGCAGTTTAGTTTATGAAGGAAAACTGTTTTTT. The J gene is TRBJ1-4, the V gene TRBV28; the D is unclear. CDR3 size: 13 residues. V lost 2 bases, J lost 10 bases, and 11 bases lay in between. Germline V CDR1 and CDR2: MDHEN, SYDVKM.

CDR3 sequence: CASSFRGSYGYTF. The DNA for the CDR3 is TGTGCCAGCAGTTTCCGGGGTTCCTATGGCTACACCTTC. The chain is built from TRBV27 and TRBJ1-2; D gene unclear. Germline V gene sequence: CDR1 MNHEY, CDR2 SMNVEV (reference sequence). The CDR3 spans 13 residues. V was pared by 3 bases and J by 4 bases, with 9 bases between.

The rearrangement links TRBV7-9 to TRBJ2-1, with TRBD2 identical over 10 bases. This CDR3 has 14 amino acids. V lost 8 bases, J lost 8 bases, and 9 bases stayed unmatched. The germline gives CDR1 SEHNR, CDR2 FQNEAQ (reference sequence). The CDR3: CASRPSGSNDEQFF. For the CDR3, the DNA is TGTGCCAGCCGGCCTAGCGGGAGTAACGATGAGCAGTTCTTC.

V usage is TRBV11-1 and J usage is TRBJ2-2; no clear D. Trimming shortened V by 11 bases and J by 1 base, and 14 bases separated the two germline ends. The length of the CDR3 is 14 residues. Germline V lookup: CDR1 SGHAT, CDR2 FQDESV (reference sequence). The DNA of the CDR3 is TGTGCCGCCGGCCGTAAGGGGAACACCGGGGAGCTGTTTTTT. It codes for CAAGRKGNTGELFF.